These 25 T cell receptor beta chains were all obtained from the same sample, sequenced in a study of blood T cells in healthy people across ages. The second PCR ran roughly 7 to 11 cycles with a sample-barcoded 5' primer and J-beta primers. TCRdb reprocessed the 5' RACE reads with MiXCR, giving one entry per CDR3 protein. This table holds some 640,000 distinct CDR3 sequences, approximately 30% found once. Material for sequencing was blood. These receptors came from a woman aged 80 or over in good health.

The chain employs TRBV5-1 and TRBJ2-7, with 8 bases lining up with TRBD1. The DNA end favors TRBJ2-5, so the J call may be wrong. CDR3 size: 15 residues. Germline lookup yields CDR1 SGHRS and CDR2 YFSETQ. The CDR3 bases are TGCGCCAGCAGTCGTACGGGGGACAGGACAGAGACCCAGTACTTC. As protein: CASSRTGDRTETQYF.

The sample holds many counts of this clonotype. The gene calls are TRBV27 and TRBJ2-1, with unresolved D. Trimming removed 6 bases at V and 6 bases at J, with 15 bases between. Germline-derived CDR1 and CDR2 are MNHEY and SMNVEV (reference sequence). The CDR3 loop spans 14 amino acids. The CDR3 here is CASSRRELGNEQFF. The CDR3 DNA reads TGTGCCAGCAGCCGTCGAGAGTTGGGCAATGAGCAGTTCTTC.

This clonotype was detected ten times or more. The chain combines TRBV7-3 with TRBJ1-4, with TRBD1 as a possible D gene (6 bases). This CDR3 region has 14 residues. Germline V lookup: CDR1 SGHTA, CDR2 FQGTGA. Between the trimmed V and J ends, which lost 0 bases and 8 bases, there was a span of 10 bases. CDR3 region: CASSLTGGDEKLFF. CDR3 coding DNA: TGTGCCAGCAGCTTAACGGGGGGCGACGAAAAACTGTTTTTT.

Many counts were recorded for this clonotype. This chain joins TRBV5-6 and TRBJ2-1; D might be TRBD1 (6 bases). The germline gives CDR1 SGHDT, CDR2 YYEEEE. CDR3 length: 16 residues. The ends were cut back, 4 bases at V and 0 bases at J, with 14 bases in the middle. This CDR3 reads CASSPRWGRSYNEQFF. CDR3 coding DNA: TGTGCCAGCAGCCCCCGGTGGGGGCGCTCCTACAATGAGCAGTTCTTC.

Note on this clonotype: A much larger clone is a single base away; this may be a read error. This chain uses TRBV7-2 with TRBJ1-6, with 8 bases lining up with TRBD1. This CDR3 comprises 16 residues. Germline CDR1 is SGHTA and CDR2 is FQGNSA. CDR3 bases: TGTGCCAGCACCCTCCAGGGGCAGGGGGCCGGCTCACCCCCCCACTTT. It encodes CASTLQGQGAGSPPHF.

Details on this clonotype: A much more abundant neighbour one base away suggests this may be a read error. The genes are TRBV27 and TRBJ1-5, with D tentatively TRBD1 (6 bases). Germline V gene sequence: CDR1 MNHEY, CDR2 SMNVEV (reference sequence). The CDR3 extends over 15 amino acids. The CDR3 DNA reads TGTGCCAGCAGCTTACAGGGACGGGGCAATCGGCCCCAGCATTTT. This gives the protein CASSLQGRGNRPQHF.

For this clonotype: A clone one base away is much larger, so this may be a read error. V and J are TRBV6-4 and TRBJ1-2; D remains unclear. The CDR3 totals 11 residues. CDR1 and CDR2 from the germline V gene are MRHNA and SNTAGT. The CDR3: CASSGGNGCTF. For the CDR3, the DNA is TGTGCCAGCAGTGGAGGAAATGGCTGCACCTTC.

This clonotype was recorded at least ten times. CDR3 DNA: TGTGCCACTCGGACAGGTTTCACAGATACGCAGTATTTT. It yields the protein CATRTGFTDTQYF. The chain uses TRBV30 and TRBJ2-3; 7 bases are a match to TRBD1. Trimming at V came to 8 bases and at J to 2 bases, leaving 7 bases not matched to a gene. Germline loops: CDR1 GTSNPN, CDR2 SVGIG (reference sequence). The CDR3 length is 13 residues.

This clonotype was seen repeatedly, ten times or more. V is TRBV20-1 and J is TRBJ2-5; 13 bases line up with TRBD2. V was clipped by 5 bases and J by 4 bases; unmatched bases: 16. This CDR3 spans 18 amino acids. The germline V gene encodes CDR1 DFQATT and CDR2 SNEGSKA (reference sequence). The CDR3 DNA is TGCAGTGCTGGACTCTATCCGGGGACTAGCGGGGCGGGAGAGACCCAGTACTTC. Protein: CSAGLYPGTSGAGETQYF.

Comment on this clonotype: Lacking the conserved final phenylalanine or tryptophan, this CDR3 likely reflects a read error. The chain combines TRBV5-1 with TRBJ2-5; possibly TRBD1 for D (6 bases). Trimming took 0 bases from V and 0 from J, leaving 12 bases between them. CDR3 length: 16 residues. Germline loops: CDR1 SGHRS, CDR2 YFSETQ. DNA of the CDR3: TGCGCCAGCAGCTTGGGTTCAGGGGCCTACCAAGAGACCCAGTACTGC. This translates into CASSLGSGAYQETQYC.

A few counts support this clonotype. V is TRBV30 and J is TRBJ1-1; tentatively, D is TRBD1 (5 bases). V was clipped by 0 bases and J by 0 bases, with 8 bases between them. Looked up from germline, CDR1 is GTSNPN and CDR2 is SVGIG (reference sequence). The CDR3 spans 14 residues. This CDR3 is CAWSVPGMNTEAFF. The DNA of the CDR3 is TGTGCCTGGAGTGTACCAGGGATGAACACTGAAGCTTTCTTT.

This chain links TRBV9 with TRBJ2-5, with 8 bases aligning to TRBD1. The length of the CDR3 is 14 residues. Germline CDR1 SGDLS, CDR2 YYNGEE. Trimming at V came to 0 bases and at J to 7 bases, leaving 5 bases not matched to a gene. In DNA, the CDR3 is TGTGCCAGCAGCGTAGCCCAGGGGGCGGTGACCCAGTACTTC. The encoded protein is CASSVAQGAVTQYF.

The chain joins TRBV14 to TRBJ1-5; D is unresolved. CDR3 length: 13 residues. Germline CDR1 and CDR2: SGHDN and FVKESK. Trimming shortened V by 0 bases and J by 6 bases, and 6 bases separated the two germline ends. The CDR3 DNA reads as TGTGCCAGCAGCCAAGAGTTGGGTCAGCCCCAGCATTTT. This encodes CASSQELGQPQHF.

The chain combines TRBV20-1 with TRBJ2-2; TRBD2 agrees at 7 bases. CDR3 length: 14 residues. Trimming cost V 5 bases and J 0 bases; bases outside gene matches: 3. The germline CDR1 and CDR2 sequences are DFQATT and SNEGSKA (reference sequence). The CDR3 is CSADAGANTGELFF. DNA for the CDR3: TGCAGTGCTGACGCGGGGGCGAACACCGGGGAGCTGTTTTTT.

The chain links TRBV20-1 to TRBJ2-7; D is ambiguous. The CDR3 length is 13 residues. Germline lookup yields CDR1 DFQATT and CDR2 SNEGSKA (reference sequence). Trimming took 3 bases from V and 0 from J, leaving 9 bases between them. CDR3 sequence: CSARYSGSYEQYF. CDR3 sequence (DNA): TGCAGTGCTAGGTATTCCGGCTCCTACGAGCAGTACTTC.

CDR3 DNA: TGTGCCAGCAGCCTACGACTAGCGGGCCTAGGGGCCAACGTCCTGACTTTC. It codes for CASSLRLAGLGANVLTF. V gene TRBV28 combines with J gene TRBJ2-6, with 10 nucleotides matching TRBD2. The germline CDR1 and CDR2 sequences are MDHEN and SYDVKM. V trimming: 6 bases; J trimming: 4 bases; junction bases outside the gene matches: 9. CDR3 length: 17 residues.

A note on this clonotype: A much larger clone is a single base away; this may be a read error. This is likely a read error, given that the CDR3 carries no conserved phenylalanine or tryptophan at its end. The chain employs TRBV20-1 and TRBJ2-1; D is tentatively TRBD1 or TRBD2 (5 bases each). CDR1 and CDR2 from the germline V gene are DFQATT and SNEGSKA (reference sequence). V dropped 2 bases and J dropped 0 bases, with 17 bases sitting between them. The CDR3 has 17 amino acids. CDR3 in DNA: TGCAGTGCTAGATCCGCCCGGGGCGGTCTCTCCTACAATGAGCAGTTCTTA. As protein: CSARSARGGLSYNEQFL.

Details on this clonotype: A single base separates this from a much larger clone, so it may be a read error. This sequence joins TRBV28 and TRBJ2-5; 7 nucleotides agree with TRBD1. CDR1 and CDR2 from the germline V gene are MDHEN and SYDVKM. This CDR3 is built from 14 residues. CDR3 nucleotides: TGTGCCAGCAGTACCCCAAGGGGGCAAGAGGCCCAGTACTTC. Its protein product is CASSTPRGQEAQYF.

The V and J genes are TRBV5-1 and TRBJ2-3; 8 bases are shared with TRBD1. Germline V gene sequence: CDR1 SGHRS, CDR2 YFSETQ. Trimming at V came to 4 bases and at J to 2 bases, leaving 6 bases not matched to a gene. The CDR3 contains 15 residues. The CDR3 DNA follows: TGCGCCAGCAGCCTAGACAGGGGTTTCACAGATACGCAGTATTTT. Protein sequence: CASSLDRGFTDTQYF.

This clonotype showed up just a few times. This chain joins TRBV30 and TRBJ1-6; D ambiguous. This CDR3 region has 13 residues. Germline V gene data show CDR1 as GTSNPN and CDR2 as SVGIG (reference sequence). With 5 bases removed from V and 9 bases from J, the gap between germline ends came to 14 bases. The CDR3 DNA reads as TGTGCCTGGGCCACCCGCCCCAGTTCACCCCTCCACTTT. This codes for CAWATRPSSPLHF.

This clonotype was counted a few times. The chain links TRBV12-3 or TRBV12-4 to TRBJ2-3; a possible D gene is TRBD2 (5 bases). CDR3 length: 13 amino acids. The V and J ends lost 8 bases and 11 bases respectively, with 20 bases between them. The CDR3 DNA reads TGTGCCAGCGTCATGTGGGGAGCAGATGTGCAGTATTTT. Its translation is CASVMWGADVQYF.

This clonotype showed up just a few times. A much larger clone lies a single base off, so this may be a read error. The chain's CDR3 is CASSLGLAGFNEQYF. CDR3 DNA: TGCGCCAGCAGCTTGGGACTAGCGGGGTTCAATGAGCAGTACTTC. The chain links TRBV5-1 to TRBJ2-7; 11 nucleotides line up with TRBD2. Per the germline V gene, CDR1 is SGHRS and CDR2 is YFSETQ. This CDR3 comprises 15 residues. V dropped 0 bases and J dropped 7; count of bases not matched to a gene: 6.

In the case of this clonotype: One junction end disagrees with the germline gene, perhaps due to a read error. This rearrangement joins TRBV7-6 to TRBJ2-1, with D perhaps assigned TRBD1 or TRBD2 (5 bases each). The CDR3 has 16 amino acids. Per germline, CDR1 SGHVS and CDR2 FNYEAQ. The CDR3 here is CASKSSGTGTPNGQFF. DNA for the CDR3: TGTGCCAGCAAGTCCTCCGGGACGGGGACCCCGAATGGGCAGTTCTTC.

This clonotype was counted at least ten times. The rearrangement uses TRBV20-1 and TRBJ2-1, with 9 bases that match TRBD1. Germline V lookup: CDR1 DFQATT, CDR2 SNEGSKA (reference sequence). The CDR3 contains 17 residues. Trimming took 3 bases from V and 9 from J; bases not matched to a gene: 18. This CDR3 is CSASGGNSGTGKGEQFF. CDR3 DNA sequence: TGCAGTGCTAGTGGTGGAAACTCGGGGACAGGGAAGGGTGAGCAGTTCTTC.

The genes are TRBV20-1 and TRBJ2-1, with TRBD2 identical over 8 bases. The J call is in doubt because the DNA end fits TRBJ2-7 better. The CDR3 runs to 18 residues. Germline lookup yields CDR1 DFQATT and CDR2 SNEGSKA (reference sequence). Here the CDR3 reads CSAPQYLSGASSYNEQYF. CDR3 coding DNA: TGCAGTGCCCCACAATACCTTAGCGGGGCTAGCTCCTACAATGAGCAGTACTTC.